The rows below give T cell receptor beta chains drawn from one sample of a study of cytomegalovirus exposure and HLA in healthy donors. Sequencing used immunoSEQ multiplex PCR; TCRdb keeps in-frame clones, though not all of them. This table has under 150,000 clones, roughly 80% appearing once. Sample: PBMCs. The receptors were sampled from a woman between 35 and 50 years old in good health and CMV-seropositive. Each CDR3 is given with its conserved first and last residue. The order of the fields is D gene, V gene, J gene, clone size, CDR3 protein, CDR3 DNA. A D gene is named only where the DNA matches it firmly. Expanded clones get a size class; other rows say once, few or many, or leave the size out.

d_call: -; v_call: TRBV9; j_call: TRBJ1-1; clone_size: few; cdr3_aa: CASTALNKGDTEAFF; cdr3_nt: TGTGCCAGCACCGCCCTCAACAAAGGGGACACTGAAGCTTTCTTT
d_call: TRBD2; v_call: TRBV30; j_call: TRBJ2-7; clone_size: -; cdr3_aa: CAWSPGLAGTEQYF; cdr3_nt: TGTGCCTGGAGTCCCGGACTAGCGGGTACCGAGCAGTACTTC
d_call: -; v_call: TRBV9; j_call: TRBJ2-3; clone_size: -; cdr3_aa: CASSEARGWGAGTDTQYF; cdr3_nt: TGTGCCAGCAGCGAGGCTCGAGGGTGGGGAGCGGGCACAGATACGCAGTATTTT
d_call: TRBD2; v_call: TRBV6-1; j_call: TRBJ2-5; clone_size: -; cdr3_aa: CASSQGLLAGGRETQYF; cdr3_nt: TGTGCCAGCAGTCAAGGCCTACTAGCGGGGGGTCGGGAGACCCAGTACTTC
d_call: TRBD1; v_call: TRBV4-2; j_call: TRBJ1-4; clone_size: -; cdr3_aa: CASSQGQGVVGEKLFF; cdr3_nt: TGTGCCAGCAGCCAGGGACAGGGGGTAGTGGGTGAAAAACTGTTTTTT
d_call: TRBD1; v_call: TRBV7-3; j_call: TRBJ1-1; clone_size: -; cdr3_aa: CASSLKGGDTEAFF; cdr3_nt: TGTGCCAGCAGCCTCAAAGGGGGCGACACTGAAGCTTTCTTT
d_call: TRBD1; v_call: TRBV14; j_call: TRBJ2-7; clone_size: -; cdr3_aa: CASSRGTGYGYEQYF; cdr3_nt: TGTGCCAGCAGCCGAGGGACAGGGTATGGTTACGAGCAGTACTTC
d_call: -; v_call: TRBV4-1; j_call: TRBJ1-5; clone_size: -; cdr3_aa: CASSQDPPTGNQPQHF; cdr3_nt: TGCGCCAGCAGCCAAGATCCCCCTACAGGGAATCAGCCCCAGCATTTT
d_call: TRBD2; v_call: TRBV29-1; j_call: TRBJ2-3; clone_size: -; cdr3_aa: CSVVQAGERTDTQYF; cdr3_nt: TGCAGCGTTGTACAAGCGGGGGAGAGAACAGATACGCAGTATTTT
d_call: -; v_call: TRBV6-6; j_call: TRBJ1-2; clone_size: few; cdr3_aa: CASHGGGVGYTF; cdr3_nt: TGTGCCAGCCACGGTGGAGGTGTGGGCTACACCTTC